This T cell receptor (beta chain) was sequenced in a study of radiation and T cells in renal cell carcinoma. The study's findings and limits: Without pretreatment biopsies, baseline tumor clonotype presence was undetermined. From baseline, blood top tumor clonotypes peaked at 2 weeks post-radiation.

V was shortened by 1 base and J by 5 bases, with 21 bases between the two germline ends. The germline gives CDR1 GTSNPN, CDR2 SVGIG (reference sequence). The CDR3 spans 17 residues. Time point defined: blood 4 weeks post-SBRT, at nephrectomy. Treatment specified: 15 Gy SBRT to primary tumor, nephrectomy 4 weeks later. Nephrectomy followed 15 Gy stereotactic body radiation by 4 weeks. Serial blood draws occurred at baseline and 2 and 4 weeks post-SBRT. With regard to this clone: The antigen is unknown.

Assay: immunoSEQ multiplex PCR; the TCRdb copy retains only in-frame clones and omits some. The table records about 86,000 clones, 70% to 90% of them present only once. The material sequenced was blood, taken from a patient whose treatment included radiotherapy and nephrectomy. This clonotype originated in a man aged 45-60 years with renal cell carcinoma. The chain uses TRBV30 and TRBJ1-3; TRBD1 might be the D (5 bases). CDR3 residues: CAWSGLSAWGERNTIYF. The DNA for the CDR3 is TGTGCCTGGAGTGGACTGTCAGCTTGGGGGGAACGAAACACCATATATTTT.